Here is one T cell receptor beta chain with its context. What it binds is not known. Germline CDR1 and CDR2: SGHTA and FQGNSA. CDR3 length: 15 residues. V lost 5 bases to trimming and J lost 4 bases; unmatched junction nucleotides: 5. The sample is drawn from a study of cytomegalovirus exposure and HLA in healthy donors. Across the whole study: The study placed approximately 78% of its approximately 380 genotyped donors in the Caucasian-associated ancestry cluster. Study outcomes and limitations: Evidence from a later analysis indicated that most CMV-associated TCR beta chains looked HLA-restricted. V- and J-gene trimming of TCR beta was linked (in a later analysis) to a missense DCLRE1C variant. A later analysis by the authors found several of the most significant clusters apparently linked to common viral pathogens.

The PCR ran on 60 Vbeta and 13 Jbeta primers. Sequencing used immunoSEQ multiplex PCR; TCRdb keeps in-frame clones, though not all of them. The table records 190,000 or so clones, approximately 80% of them present only once. This chain connects TRBV7-2 to TRBJ2-5; 12 positions match TRBD2. The receptor was isolated from a boy between 5 and 17 years old in good health and CMV-seronegative. Material: PBMCs. Written as DNA, the CDR3 is TGTGCCAGCAGCCCCAGGACTAGCGGGGTAGAGACCCAGTACTTC. Translation gives CASSPRTSGVETQYF.